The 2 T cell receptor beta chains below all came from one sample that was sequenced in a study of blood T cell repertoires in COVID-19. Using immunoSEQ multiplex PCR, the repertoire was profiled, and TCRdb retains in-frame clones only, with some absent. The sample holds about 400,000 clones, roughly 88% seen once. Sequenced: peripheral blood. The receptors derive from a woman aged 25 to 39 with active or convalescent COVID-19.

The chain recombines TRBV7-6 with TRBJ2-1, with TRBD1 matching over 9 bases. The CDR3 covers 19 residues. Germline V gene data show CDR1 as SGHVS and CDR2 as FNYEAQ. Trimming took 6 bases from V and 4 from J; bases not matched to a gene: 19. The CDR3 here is CASSSTPPTGTGRYNEQFF. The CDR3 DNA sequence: TGTGCCAGCAGTTCAACTCCGCCTACCGGGACAGGGAGATACAATGAGCAGTTCTTC.

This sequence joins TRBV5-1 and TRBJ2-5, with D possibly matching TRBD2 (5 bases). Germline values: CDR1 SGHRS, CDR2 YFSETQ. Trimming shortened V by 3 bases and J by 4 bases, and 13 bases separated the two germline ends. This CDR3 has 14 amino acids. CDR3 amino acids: CASSSAAPPETQYF. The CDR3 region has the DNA TGCGCCAGCAGCTCAGCGGCCCCCCCAGAGACCCAGTACTTC.